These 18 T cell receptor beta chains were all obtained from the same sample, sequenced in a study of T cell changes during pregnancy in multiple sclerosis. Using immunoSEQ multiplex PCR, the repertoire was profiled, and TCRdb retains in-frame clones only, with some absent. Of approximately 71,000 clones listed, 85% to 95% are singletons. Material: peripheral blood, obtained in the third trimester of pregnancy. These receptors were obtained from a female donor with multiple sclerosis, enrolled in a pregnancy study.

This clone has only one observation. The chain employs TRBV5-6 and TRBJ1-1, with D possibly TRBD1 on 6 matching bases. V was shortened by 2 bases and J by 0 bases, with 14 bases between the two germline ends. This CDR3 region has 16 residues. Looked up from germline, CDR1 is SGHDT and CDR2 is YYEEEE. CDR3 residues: CASSLQGVGMNTEAFF. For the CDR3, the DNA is TGTGCCAGCAGCTTACAGGGCGTGGGTATGAACACTGAAGCTTTCTTT.

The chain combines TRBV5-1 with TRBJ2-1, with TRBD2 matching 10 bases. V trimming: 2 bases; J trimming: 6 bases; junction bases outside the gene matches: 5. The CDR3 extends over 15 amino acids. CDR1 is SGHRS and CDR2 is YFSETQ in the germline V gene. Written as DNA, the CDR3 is TGCGCCAGCAGCTTAGCGGGAGGGCCATCCAATGAGCAGTTCTTC. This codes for CASSLAGGPSNEQFF. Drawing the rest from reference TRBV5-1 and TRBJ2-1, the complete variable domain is KAGVTQTPRYLIKTRGQQVTLSCSPISGHRSVSWYQQTPGQGLQFLFEYFSETQRNKGNFPGRFSGRQFSNSRSEMNVSTLELGDSALYLCASSLAGGPSNEQFFGPGTRLTVL.

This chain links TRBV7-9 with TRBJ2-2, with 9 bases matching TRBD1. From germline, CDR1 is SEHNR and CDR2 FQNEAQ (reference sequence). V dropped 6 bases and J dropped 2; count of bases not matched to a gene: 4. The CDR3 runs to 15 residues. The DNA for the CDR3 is TGTGCCAGCAGTAAGGGACAGGGCAACACCGGGGAGCTGTTTTTT. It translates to CASSKGQGNTGELFF.

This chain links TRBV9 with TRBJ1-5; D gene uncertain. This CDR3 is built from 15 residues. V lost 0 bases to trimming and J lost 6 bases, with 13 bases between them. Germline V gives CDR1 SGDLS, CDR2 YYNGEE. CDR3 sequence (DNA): TGTGCCAGCAGCGTAGGAGGCGAAGTAGGTCAGCCCCAGCATTTT. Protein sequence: CASSVGGEVGQPQHF.

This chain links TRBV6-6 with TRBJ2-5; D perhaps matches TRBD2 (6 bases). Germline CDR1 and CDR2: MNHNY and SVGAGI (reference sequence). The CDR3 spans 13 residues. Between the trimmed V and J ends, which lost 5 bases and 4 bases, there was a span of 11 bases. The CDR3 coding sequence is TGTGCCAGCAGTCAGCCGGAGGGAGAGACCCAGTACTTC. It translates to CASSQPEGETQYF.

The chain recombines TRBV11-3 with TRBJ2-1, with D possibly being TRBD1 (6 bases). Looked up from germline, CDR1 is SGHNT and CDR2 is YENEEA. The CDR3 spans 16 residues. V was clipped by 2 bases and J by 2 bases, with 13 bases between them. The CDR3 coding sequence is TGTGCCAGCAGCTTACAGGGGTTTCACCCCTACAATGAGCAGTTCTTC. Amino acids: CASSLQGFHPYNEQFF.

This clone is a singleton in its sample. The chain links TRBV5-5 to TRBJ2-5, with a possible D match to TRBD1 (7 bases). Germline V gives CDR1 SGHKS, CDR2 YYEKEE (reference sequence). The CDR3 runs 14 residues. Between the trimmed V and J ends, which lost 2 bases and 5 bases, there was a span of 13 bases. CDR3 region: CASSLRAGGETQYF. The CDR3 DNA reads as TGTGCCAGCAGCTTACGCGCAGGGGGGGAGACCCAGTACTTC.

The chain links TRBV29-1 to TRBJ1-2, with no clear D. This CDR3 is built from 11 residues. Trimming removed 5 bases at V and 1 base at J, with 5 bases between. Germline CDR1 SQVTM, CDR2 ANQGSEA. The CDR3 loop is CSVHFNYGYTF. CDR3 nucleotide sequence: TGCAGCGTTCACTTTAACTATGGCTACACCTTC.

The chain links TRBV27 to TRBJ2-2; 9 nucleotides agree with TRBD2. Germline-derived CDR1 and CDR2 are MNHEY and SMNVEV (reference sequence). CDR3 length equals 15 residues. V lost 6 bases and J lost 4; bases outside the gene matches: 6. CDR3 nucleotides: TGTGCCAGCAGCTTAGCGGGAGACGGCACCGGGGAGCTGTTTTTT. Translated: CASSLAGDGTGELFF.

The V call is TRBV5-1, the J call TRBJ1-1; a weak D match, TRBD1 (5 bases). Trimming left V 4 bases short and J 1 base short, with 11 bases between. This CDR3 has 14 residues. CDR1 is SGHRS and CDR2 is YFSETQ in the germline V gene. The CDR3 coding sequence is TGCGCCAGCAGCGGGGGACTGACGAACACTGAAGCTTTCTTT. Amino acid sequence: CASSGGLTNTEAFF.

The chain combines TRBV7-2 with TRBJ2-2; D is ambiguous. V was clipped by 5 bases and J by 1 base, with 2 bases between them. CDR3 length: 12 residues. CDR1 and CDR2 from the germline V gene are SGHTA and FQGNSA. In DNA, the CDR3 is TGTGCCAGCAGCCTGAACACCGGGGAGCTGTTTTTT. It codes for CASSLNTGELFF. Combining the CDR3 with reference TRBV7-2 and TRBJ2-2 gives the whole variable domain GAGVSQSPSNKVTEKGKDVELRCDPISGHTALYWYRQSLGQGLEFLIYFQGNSAPDKSGLPSDRFSAERTGGSVSTLTIQRTQQEDSAVYLCASSLNTGELFFGEGSRLTVL.

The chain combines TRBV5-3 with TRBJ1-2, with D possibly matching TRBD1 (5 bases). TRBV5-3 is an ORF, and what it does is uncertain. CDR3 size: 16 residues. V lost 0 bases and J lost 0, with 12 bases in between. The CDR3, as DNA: TGTGCCAGAAGCTTGGTAGGTGGGGACTCTAACTATGGCTACACCTTC. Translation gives CARSLVGGDSNYGYTF.

CDR3 loop: CASSLRDRGNTEAFF. DNA of the CDR3: TGTGCCAGCAGCCTACGGGACAGGGGGAACACTGAAGCTTTCTTT. The genes are TRBV5-4 and TRBJ1-1, with 10 bases matching TRBD1. CDR3 size: 15 residues. CDR1 is SGHNT, CDR2 YYREEE, per germline (reference sequence). Trimming cost V 4 bases and J 1 base; bases outside gene matches: 4.

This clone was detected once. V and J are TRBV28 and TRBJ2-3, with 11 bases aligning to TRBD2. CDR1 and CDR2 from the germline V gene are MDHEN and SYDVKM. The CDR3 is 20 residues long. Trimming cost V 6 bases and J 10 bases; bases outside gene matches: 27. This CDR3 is CASSLGSKTSGILGGWAQYF. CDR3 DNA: TGTGCCAGCAGCCTCGGTTCCAAGACTAGCGGGATCTTAGGGGGTTGGGCGCAGTATTTT.

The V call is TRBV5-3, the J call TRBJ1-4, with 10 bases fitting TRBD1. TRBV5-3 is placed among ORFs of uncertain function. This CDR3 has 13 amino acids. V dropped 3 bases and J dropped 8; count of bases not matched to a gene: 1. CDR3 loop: CARSWDRGEKLFF. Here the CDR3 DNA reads TGTGCCAGAAGCTGGGACAGGGGCGAAAAACTGTTTTTT.

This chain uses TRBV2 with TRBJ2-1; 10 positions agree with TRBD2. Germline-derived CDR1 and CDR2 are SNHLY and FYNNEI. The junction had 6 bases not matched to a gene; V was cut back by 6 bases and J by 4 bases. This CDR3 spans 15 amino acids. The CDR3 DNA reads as TGTGCCAGCAGCCGGCTAGCGGGAGCGTACAATGAGCAGTTCTTC. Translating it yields CASSRLAGAYNEQFF.

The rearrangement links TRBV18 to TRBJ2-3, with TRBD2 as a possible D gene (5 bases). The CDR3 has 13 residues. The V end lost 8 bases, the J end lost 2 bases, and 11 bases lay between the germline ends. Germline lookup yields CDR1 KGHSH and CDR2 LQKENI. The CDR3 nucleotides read TGTGCCAGCACAGCGGCCCCCACAGATACGCAGTATTTT. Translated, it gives CASTAAPTDTQYF.

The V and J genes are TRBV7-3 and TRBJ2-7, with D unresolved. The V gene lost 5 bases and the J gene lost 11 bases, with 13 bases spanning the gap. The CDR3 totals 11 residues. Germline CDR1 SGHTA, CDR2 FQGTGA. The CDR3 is CASSPNHLEYF. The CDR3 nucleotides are TGTGCCAGCAGCCCTAATCACCTCGAGTACTTC.